This T cell receptor (beta chain) was sequenced for a study of blood T cells in healthy people across ages. The study, taken as a whole, reports: Per million T cells, TCR beta diversity dropped about linearly as age rose. Any conclusive comparison of naive versus antigen-experienced cells was prevented by using unsorted PBMCs.

Next came a second PCR, run for about 7 to 12 cycles, which used a sample-barcoded 5' primer along with a J-beta primer mix. TCRdb ran MiXCR on the 5' RACE reads and lists one entry per CDR3 protein. The table has 850,000 to 1,300,000 distinct CDR3 sequences, under 45% seen once. Healthy Caucasian individuals from Russia aged about 6 to 95 were enrolled as donors. PBMCs were isolated at a quantity of at least 6 million per sample. The CDR3 totals 15 residues. With V trimmed by 4 bases and J by 5 bases, 5 bases remained unmatched. CDR1 MNHNY and CDR2 SVGAGI come from the germline V gene (reference sequence). A few counts support this clonotype. Its antigen is not known.

This receptor was obtained from a woman in her sixties in good health. The sample comprised blood. This chain links TRBV6-6 with TRBJ2-1, with 10 bases aligning to TRBD2. The CDR3: CASSSGLAAHNEQFF. CDR3 sequence (DNA): TGTGCCAGCAGTTCCGGACTAGCGGCCCACAATGAGCAGTTCTTC.